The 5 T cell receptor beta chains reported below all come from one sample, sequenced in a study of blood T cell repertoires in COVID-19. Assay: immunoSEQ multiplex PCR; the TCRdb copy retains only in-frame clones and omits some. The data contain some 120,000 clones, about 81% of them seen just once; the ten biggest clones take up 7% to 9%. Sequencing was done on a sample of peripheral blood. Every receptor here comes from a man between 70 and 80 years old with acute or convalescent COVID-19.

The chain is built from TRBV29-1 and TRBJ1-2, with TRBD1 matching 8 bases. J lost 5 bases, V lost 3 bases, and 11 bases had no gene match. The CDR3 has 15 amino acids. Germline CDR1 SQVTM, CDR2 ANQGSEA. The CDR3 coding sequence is TGCAGCGTTGACCCGACACAGGGGGTAGGATATGGCTACACCTTC. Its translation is CSVDPTQGVGYGYTF.

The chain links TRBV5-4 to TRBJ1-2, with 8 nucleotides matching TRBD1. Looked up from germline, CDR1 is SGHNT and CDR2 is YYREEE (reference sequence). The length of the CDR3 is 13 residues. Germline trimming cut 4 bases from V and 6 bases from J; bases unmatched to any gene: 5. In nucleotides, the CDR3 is TGTGCCAGCAGCCTGGACAGGGAAAATGGCTACACCTTC. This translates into CASSLDRENGYTF.

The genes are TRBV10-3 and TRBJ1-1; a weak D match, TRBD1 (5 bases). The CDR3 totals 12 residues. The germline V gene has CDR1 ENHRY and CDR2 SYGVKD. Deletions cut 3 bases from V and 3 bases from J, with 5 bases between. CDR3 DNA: TGTGCCATCAGTGACAGGGACACTGAAGCTTTCTTT. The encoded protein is CAISDRDTEAFF.

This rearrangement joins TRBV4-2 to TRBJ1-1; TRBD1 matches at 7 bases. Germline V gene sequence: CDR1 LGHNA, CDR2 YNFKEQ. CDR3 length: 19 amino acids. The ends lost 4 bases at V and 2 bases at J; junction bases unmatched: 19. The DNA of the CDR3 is TGTGCCAGCAGCCCCTCCGAAGGAAGGGGGCGCAGGGCTAACACTGAAGCTTTCTTT. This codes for CASSPSEGRGRRANTEAFF.

CDR3 sequence reads: CASSPPTKAGELFF. CDR3 bases: TGTGCCAGCAGCCCACCTACTAAGGCCGGGGAGCTGTTTTTT. The chain combines TRBV5-4 with TRBJ2-2, with unresolved D. Germline CDR1 and CDR2: SGHNT and YYREEE (reference sequence). Trimming removed 4 bases from V and 6 bases from J, with 13 bases in between. CDR3 length equals 14 residues.